Reported below is one T cell receptor beta chain. The data are from a study of T cell responses to AZD1222 COVID-19 vaccine. The method was immunoSEQ multiplex PCR; TCRdb's version includes in-frame clones alone and lacks a portion of them. The sample includes about 130,000 clones, around 84% seen only once; the top ten take 20% to 25%. The CDR3 consists of 14 residues. V lost 7 bases, J lost 4 bases, and 13 bases lay in between. Sequenced here: peripheral blood, sampled on day 0 of AZD1222 vaccination. This TCR derives from an adult in good health. The chain has TRBV6-7 and TRBJ2-2, with D hard to call. TRBV6-7 is reported as an ORF; its role is uncertain. CDR3 amino acids: CASNSRSCTGELFF. CDR3 nucleotides: TGTGCCAGCAATTCCAGATCGTGCACCGGGGAGCTGTTTTTT.